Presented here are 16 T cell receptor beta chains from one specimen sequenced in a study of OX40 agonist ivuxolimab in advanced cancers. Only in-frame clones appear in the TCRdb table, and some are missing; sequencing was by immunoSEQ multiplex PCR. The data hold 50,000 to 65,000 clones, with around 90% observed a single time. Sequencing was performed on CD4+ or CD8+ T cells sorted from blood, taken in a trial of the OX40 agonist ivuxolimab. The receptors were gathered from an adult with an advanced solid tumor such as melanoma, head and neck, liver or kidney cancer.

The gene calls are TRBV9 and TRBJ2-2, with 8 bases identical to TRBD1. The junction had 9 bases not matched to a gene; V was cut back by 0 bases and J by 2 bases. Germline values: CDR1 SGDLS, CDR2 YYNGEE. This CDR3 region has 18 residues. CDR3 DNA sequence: TGTGCCAGCAGCGTAGGTTCAGGGGGCGGTCGTAACACCGGGGAGCTGTTTTTT. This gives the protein CASSVGSGGGRNTGELFF.

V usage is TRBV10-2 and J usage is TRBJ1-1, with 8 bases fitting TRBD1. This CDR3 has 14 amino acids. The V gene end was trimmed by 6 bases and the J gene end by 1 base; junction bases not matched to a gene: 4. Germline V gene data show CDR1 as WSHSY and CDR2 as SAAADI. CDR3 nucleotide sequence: TGCGCCAGCAGAATACAGGGGGGGAACACTGAAGCTTTCTTT. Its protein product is CASRIQGGNTEAFF.

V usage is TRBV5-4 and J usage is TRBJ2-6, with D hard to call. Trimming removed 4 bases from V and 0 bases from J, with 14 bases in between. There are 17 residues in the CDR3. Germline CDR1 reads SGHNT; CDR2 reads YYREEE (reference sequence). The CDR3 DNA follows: TGTGCCAGCAGCCCTTCCTACGGAACCTCTGGGGCCAACGTCCTGACTTTC. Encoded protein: CASSPSYGTSGANVLTF.

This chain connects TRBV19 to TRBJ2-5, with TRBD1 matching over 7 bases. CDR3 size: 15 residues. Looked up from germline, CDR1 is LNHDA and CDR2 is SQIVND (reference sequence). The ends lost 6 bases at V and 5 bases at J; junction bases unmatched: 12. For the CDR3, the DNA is TGTGCCAGTAGCAGGGGGACGCTAATGCATGAGACCCAGTACTTC. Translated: CASSRGTLMHETQYF. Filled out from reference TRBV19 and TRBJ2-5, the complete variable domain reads DGGITQSPKYLFRKEGQNVTLSCEQNLNHDAMYWYRQDPGQGLRLIYYSQIVNDFQKGDIAEGYSVSREKKESFPLTVTSAQKNPTAFYLCASSRGTLMHETQYFGPGTRLLVL.

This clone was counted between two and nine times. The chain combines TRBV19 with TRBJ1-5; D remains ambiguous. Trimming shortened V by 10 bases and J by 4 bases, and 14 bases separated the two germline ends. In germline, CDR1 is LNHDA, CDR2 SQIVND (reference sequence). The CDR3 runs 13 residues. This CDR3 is CATSLQSNQPQHF. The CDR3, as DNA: TGTGCCACTTCCTTACAGAGTAATCAGCCCCAGCATTTT.

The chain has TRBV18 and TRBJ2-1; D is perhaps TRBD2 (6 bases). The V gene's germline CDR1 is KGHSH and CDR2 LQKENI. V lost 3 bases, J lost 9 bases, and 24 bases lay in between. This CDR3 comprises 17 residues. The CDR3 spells CASSPTIPVERVGEQFF. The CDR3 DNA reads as TGTGCCAGCTCACCGACGATACCGGTTGAGCGGGTGGGTGAGCAGTTCTTC.

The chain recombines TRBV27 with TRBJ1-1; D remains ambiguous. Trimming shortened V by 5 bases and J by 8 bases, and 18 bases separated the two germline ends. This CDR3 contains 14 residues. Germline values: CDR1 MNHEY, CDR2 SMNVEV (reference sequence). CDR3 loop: CASSPRAGSFEAFF. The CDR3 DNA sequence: TGTGCCAGCAGTCCGCGGGCAGGTAGTTTCGAAGCTTTCTTT.

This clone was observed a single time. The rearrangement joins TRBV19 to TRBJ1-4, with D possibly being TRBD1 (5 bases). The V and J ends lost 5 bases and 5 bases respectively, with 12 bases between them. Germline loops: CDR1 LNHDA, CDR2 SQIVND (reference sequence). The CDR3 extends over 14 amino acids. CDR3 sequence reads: CASSEGRINEKLFF. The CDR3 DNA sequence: TGTGCCAGTAGTGAGGGACGGATCAATGAAAAACTGTTTTTT. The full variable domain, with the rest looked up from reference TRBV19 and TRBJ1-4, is DGGITQSPKYLFRKEGQNVTLSCEQNLNHDAMYWYRQDPGQGLRLIYYSQIVNDFQKGDIAEGYSVSREKKESFPLTVTSAQKNPTAFYLCASSEGRINEKLFFGSGTQLSVL.

CDR3 nucleotide sequence: TGCGCCAGCAGCCTTCCCAAGACAGGGGGCTTAGACAATGAGCAGTTCTTC. Translated: CASSLPKTGGLDNEQFF. The gene calls are TRBV5-1 and TRBJ2-1; 10 bases are a match to TRBD1. This CDR3 is built from 17 residues. The V gene end was trimmed by 4 bases and the J gene end by 5 bases; junction bases not matched to a gene: 12. Germline V CDR1 and CDR2: SGHRS, YFSETQ.

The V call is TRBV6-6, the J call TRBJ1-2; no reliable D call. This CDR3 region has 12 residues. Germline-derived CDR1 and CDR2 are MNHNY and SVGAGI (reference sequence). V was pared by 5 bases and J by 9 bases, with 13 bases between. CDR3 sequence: CASSIDIRSYTF. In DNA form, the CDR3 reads TGTGCCAGCAGTATAGATATAAGGAGCTACACCTTC.

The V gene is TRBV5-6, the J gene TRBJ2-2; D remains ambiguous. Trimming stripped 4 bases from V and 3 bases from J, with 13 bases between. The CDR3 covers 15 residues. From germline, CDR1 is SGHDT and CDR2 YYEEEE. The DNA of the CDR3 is TGTGCCAGCAGCCAGATGTGGCAGGACACCGGGGAGCTGTTTTTT. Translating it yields CASSQMWQDTGELFF.

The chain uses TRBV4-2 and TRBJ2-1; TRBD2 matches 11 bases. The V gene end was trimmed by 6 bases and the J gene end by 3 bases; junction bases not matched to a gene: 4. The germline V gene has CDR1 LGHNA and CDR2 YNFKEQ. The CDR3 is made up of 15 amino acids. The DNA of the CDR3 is TGTGCCAGCAGAGGCGGGACTAGCGGCTACAATGAGCAGTTCTTC. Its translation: CASRGGTSGYNEQFF.

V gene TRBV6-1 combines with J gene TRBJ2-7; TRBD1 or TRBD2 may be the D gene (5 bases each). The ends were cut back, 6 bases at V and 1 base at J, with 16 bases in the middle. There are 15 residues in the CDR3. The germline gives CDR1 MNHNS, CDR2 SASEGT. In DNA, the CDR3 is TGTGCCAGCAGCGCGATTCGGGACGGGTCCTACGAGCAGTACTTC. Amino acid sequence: CASSAIRDGSYEQYF.

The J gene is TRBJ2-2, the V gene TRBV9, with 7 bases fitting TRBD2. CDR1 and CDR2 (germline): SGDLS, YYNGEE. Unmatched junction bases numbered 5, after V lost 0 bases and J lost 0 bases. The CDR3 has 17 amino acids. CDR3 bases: TGTGCCAGCAGCGTAGCCCTTCGGGGGGCGAACACCGGGGAGCTGTTTTTT. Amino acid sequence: CASSVALRGANTGELFF.

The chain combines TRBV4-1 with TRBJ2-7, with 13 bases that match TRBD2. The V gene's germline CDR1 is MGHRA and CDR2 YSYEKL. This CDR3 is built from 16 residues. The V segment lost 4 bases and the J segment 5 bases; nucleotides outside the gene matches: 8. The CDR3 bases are TGCGCCAGCAGCCCCCGGTTCACTAGCGGGGGGGACGAGCAGTACTTC. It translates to CASSPRFTSGGDEQYF.

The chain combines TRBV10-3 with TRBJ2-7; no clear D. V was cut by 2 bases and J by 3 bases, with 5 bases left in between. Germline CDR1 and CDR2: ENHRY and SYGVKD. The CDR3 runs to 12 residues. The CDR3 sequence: CAISENSYEQYF. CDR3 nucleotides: TGTGCCATCAGTGAGAATAGCTACGAGCAGTACTTC.